This T cell receptor beta chain was sequenced during a study of blood T cell repertoires in COVID-19. The V gene lost 4 bases and the J gene lost 0 bases, with 18 bases spanning the gap. The CDR3 length is 18 residues. The germline V gene has CDR1 LNHDA and CDR2 SQIVND (reference sequence). The participants were between roughly 18 and 100 years old and came from some 23 US areas. Cohorts were assigned according to the clinical history that participants reported. Profiling relied on immunoSEQ multiplex PCR, and the TCRdb table lists in-frame clones only, not all of them. The table records about 310,000 clones, nearly 90% of them present only once.

This chain joins TRBV19 and TRBJ1-4; D is unclear. This clonotype was sampled from a woman aged 25-40 years who had recovered from COVID-19. Sequenced input: PBMCs or T cells enriched from blood (not recorded which). This CDR3 is CASSRRGRIGATNEKLFF. The CDR3 DNA reads TGTGCCAGTAGTAGGCGAGGCCGGATCGGCGCAACTAATGAAAAACTGTTTTTT. Based on the CDR3 plus reference TRBV19 and TRBJ1-4, the full variable domain is DGGITQSPKYLFRKEGQNVTLSCEQNLNHDAMYWYRQDPGQGLRLIYYSQIVNDFQKGDIAEGYSVSREKKESFPLTVTSAQKNPTAFYLCASSRRGRIGATNEKLFFGSGTQLSVL.